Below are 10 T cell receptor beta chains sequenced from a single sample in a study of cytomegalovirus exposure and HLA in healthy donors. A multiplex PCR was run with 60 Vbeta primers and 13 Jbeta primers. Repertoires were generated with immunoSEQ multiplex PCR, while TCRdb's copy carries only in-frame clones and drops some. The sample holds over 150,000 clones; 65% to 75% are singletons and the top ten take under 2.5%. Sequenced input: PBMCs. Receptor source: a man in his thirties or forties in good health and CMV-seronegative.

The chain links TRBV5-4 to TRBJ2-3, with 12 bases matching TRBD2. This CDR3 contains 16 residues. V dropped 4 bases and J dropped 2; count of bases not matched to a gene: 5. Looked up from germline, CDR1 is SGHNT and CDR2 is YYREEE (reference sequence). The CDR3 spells CASSVRTSGVTDTQYF. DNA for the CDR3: TGTGCCAGCAGCGTAAGGACTAGCGGGGTCACAGATACGCAGTATTTT.

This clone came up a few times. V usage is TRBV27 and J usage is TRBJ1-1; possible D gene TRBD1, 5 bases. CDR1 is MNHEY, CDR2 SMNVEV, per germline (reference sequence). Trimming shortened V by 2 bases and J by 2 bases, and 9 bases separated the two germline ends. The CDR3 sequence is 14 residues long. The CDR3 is CASSLQGFNTEAFF. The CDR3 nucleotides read TGTGCCAGCAGTTTACAGGGATTTAACACTGAAGCTTTCTTT.

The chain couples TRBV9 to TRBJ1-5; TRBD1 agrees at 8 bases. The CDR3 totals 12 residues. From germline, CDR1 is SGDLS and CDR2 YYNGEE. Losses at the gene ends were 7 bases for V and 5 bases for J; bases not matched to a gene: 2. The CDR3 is CASGQGDQPQHF. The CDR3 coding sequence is TGTGCCAGCGGACAGGGCGATCAGCCCCAGCATTTT.

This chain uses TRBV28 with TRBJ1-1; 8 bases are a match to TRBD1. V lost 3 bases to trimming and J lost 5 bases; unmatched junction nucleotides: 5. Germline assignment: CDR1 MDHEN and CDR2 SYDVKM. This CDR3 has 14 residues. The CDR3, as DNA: TGTGCCAGCAGTTTCTGGACAGGGTCAACTGAAGCTTTCTTT. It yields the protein CASSFWTGSTEAFF.

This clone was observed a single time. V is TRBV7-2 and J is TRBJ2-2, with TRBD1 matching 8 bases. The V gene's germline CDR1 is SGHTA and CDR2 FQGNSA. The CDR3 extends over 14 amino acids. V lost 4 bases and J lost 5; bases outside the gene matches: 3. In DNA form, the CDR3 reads TGTGCCAGCAGCTCCTACAGGGGGACCGGGGAGCTGTTTTTT. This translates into CASSSYRGTGELFF.

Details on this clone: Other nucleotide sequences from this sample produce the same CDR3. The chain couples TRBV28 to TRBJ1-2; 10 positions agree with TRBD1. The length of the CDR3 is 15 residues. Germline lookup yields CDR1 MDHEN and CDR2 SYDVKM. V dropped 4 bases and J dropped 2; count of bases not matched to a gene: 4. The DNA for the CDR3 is TGTGCCAGCAGTTCCCCGGGACAGGGGAACTATGGCTACACCTTC. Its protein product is CASSSPGQGNYGYTF.

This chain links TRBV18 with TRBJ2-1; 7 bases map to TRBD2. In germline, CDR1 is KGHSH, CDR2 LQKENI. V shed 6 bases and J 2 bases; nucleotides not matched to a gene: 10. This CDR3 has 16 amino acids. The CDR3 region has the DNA TGTGCCAGCTCCCCTGAGAGGGAGGGCCCCTACAATGAGCAGTTCTTC. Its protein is CASSPEREGPYNEQFF.

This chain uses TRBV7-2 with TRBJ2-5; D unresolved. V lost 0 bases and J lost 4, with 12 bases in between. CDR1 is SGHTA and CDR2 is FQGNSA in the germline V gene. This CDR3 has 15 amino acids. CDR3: CASSLAPAELETQYF. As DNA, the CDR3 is TGTGCCAGCAGCTTAGCCCCGGCGGAGTTAGAGACCCAGTACTTC.

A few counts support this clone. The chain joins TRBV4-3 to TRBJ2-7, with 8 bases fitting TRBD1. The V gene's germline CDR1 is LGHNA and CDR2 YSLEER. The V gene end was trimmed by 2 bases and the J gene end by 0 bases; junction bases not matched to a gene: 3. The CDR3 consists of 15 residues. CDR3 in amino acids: CASSQTGQVSYEQYF. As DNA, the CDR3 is TGCGCCAGCAGCCAAACGGGACAGGTCTCCTACGAGCAGTACTTC.

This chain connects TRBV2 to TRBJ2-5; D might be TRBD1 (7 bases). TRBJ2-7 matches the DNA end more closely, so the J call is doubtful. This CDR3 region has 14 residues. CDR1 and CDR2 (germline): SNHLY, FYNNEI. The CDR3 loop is CASSALRGTLEQYF. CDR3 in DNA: TGTGCCAGCAGTGCTCTCAGGGGGACTCTCGAGCAGTACTTC.